This entry lists 26 T cell receptor beta chains sequenced from one sample in a study of shared clonotypes between healthy human individuals. Some clones are missing from TCRdb's copy, which holds only in-frame ones; the method was immunoSEQ multiplex PCR. The sample yields hundreds of thousands of clones, around 78% seen once. Material: PBMCs. The receptors shown here come from a woman aged 35 to 49 in good health. Some clones in this sample may be carry-over from other donors' samples.

The chain combines TRBV6-5 with TRBJ2-7; D is perhaps TRBD1 (5 bases). Trimming removed 10 bases from V and 0 bases from J, with 16 bases in between. The CDR3 sequence is 14 residues long. Germline CDR1 and CDR2: MNHEY and SVGAGI. CDR3 coding DNA: TGTGCCACAACCTTCATAGGGGCCTCCTACGAGCAGTACTTC. It yields the protein CATTFIGASYEQYF.

This chain uses TRBV7-9 with TRBJ1-2; D is undetermined. The CDR3 runs 12 residues. The germline gives CDR1 SEHNR, CDR2 FQNEAQ (reference sequence). Trimming pared 3 bases from V and 8 bases from J, leaving 10 bases between. CDR3 region: CASSLERAGYTF. CDR3 nucleotides: TGTGCCAGCAGCTTGGAGAGGGCCGGCTACACCTTC.

The rearrangement joins TRBV4-1 to TRBJ2-5; D perhaps matches TRBD2 (6 bases). Trimming cost V 0 bases and J 2 bases, with 13 bases left between them. CDR1 and CDR2 (germline): MGHRA, YSYEKL. The CDR3 spans 16 residues. The CDR3 loop reads CASSQEAAAGQETQYF. The CDR3 nucleotides are TGCGCCAGCAGCCAAGAGGCGGCGGCGGGACAAGAGACCCAGTACTTC.

The chain employs TRBV18 and TRBJ1-1; 10 nucleotides agree with TRBD1. V trimming: 2 bases; J trimming: 6 bases; junction bases outside the gene matches: 6. CDR3 length: 15 residues. Germline CDR1 and CDR2: KGHSH and LQKENI. CDR3 DNA: TGTGCCAGCTCACCAGTGACAGGGGGCGGCTCTGAAGCTTTCTTT. Protein: CASSPVTGGGSEAFF. Full variable domain (rest looked up from reference TRBV18 and TRBJ1-1): NAGVMQNPRHLVRRRGQEARLRCSPMKGHSHVYWYRQLPEEGLKFMVYLQKENIIDESGMPKERFSAEFPKEGPSILRIQQVVRGDSAAYFCASSPVTGGGSEAFFGQGTRLTVV.

The J gene is TRBJ2-7, the V gene TRBV5-1; 10 bases match TRBD1. This CDR3 spans 15 amino acids. With 6 bases clipped from V and 0 bases from J, the junction kept 6 bases outside the gene matches. Germline V gene data show CDR1 as SGHRS and CDR2 as YFSETQ. CDR3: CASTLGQGSSYEQYF. The CDR3 DNA is TGCGCCAGCACCCTGGGACAGGGGAGCTCCTACGAGCAGTACTTC.

This clone was counted a few times. V gene TRBV7-6 combines with J gene TRBJ1-2; D uncertain. V dropped 1 base and J dropped 4 bases, with 10 bases sitting between them. The CDR3 spans 14 residues. The germline gives CDR1 SGHVS, CDR2 FNYEAQ. The CDR3 DNA is TGTGCCAGCAGCTTAGACCCCGGGTCCTATGGCTACACCTTC. Its protein product is CASSLDPGSYGYTF.

This chain connects TRBV19 to TRBJ2-2; D gene uncertain. The CDR3 has 13 residues. V lost 5 bases, J lost 7 bases, and 11 bases lay in between. Germline CDR1 and CDR2: LNHDA and SQIVND (reference sequence). CDR3 nucleotides: TGTGCCAGTAGTCAGACCTCGGTCGGGGAGCTGTTTTTT. It codes for CASSQTSVGELFF.

About this clone itself: Within the sample, other DNA sequences also encode this same CDR3. The chain joins TRBV10-3 to TRBJ2-7; 8 positions match TRBD2. V shed 0 bases, J shed 3 bases, and the junction held 7 bases outside the gene matches. The germline V gene encodes CDR1 ENHRY and CDR2 SYGVKD. The CDR3 has 16 amino acids. CDR3: CAISESVTSGSYEQYF. In DNA form, the CDR3 reads TGTGCCATCAGTGAGTCTGTAACTAGCGGAAGCTACGAGCAGTACTTC.

The chain recombines TRBV4-1 with TRBJ2-3; tentative D call: TRBD1 (5 bases). The CDR3 loop spans 15 amino acids. Trimming cost V 1 base and J 6 bases, with 14 bases left between them. Looked up from germline, CDR1 is MGHRA and CDR2 is YSYEKL. CDR3 DNA: TGCGCCAGCAGCCAAGTTCTTTCCAGGGTGGATACGCAGTATTTT. The encoded protein is CASSQVLSRVDTQYF.

The chain is built from TRBV7-2 and TRBJ2-3, with D hard to call. V shed 6 bases and J shed 5 bases, with 6 bases lying between them. Germline V CDR1 and CDR2: SGHTA, FQGNSA. CDR3 length: 11 residues. The DNA for the CDR3 is TGTGCCAGCAGGGTGGGAGATACGCAGTATTTT. It yields the protein CASRVGDTQYF.

The genes are TRBV27 and TRBJ1-1; D unclear. Germline V CDR1 and CDR2: MNHEY, SMNVEV (reference sequence). The CDR3 length is 13 residues. Between the trimmed V and J ends, which lost 6 bases and 5 bases, there was a span of 13 bases. The CDR3 region is CASSPNSMTEAFF. CDR3 bases: TGTGCCAGCAGCCCTAACTCTATGACTGAAGCTTTCTTT.

This clone appeared once. The rearrangement uses TRBV15 and TRBJ2-3, with a possible D match to TRBD1 (6 bases). The CDR3 loop spans 17 amino acids. Germline CDR1 and CDR2: LNHNV and YYDKDF (reference sequence). Trimming took off 10 bases at V and 1 base at J, with 24 bases between the two ends. CDR3 sequence (DNA): TGTGCCAGCCAACAGGGATGGGGTGATGTTGGCACAGATACGCAGTATTTT. Translation gives CASQQGWGDVGTDTQYF.

The CDR3 region has the DNA TGTGCCAGCAGCTTCGGGACAGGGGGCGGCGGGGCCAACGTCCTGACTTTC. Protein sequence: CASSFGTGGGGANVLTF. The rearrangement links TRBV11-2 to TRBJ2-6; 12 bases agree with TRBD1. The germline V gene has CDR1 SGHAT and CDR2 FQNNGV. Trimming cost V 3 bases and J 4 bases; bases outside gene matches: 4. CDR3 length equals 17 residues. The entire variable domain, with the rest obtained from reference TRBV11-2 and TRBJ2-6, is as follows: EAGVAQSPRYKIIEKRQSVAFWCNPISGHATLYWYQQILGQGPKLLIQFQNNGVVDDSQLPKDRFSAERLKGVDSTLKIQPAKLEDSAVYLCASSFGTGGGGANVLTFGAGSRLTVL.

This rearrangement joins TRBV10-3 to TRBJ2-3, with D perhaps TRBD1 or TRBD2 (5 bases each). The CDR3 has 15 residues. V lost 10 bases and J 2 bases, leaving 19 bases between the germline ends. Germline V gene lookup returns CDR1 ENHRY and CDR2 SYGVKD. The CDR3 loop is CATQGREKSTDTQYF. The CDR3 DNA sequence: TGTGCCACCCAGGGCAGGGAGAAGTCCACAGATACGCAGTATTTT.

V is TRBV28 and J is TRBJ2-7; possible D gene TRBD2, 5 bases. Trimming left V 5 bases short and J 2 bases short, with 10 bases between. Germline values: CDR1 MDHEN, CDR2 SYDVKM. The CDR3 is 13 amino acids. The CDR3 sequence: CASSRTPTYEQYF. The CDR3 DNA is TGTGCCAGCAGTCGGACTCCTACCTACGAGCAGTACTTC.

In regard to this clone: It is likely a read error: a sequence one base away is far more abundant. Other DNA variants within this sample encode the same CDR3. The chain uses TRBV27 and TRBJ1-2; 7 positions agree with TRBD1. This CDR3 spans 15 amino acids. The germline CDR1 and CDR2 sequences are MNHEY and SMNVEV (reference sequence). The CDR3 bases are TGTGCCAGCAGCTTATCGCAGGGGGTGGGCTATGGCTACACCTTC. Protein product: CASSLSQGVGYGYTF.

The chain is built from TRBV29-1 and TRBJ2-5, with D possibly matching TRBD1 (5 bases). The V gene's germline CDR1 is SQVTM and CDR2 ANQGSEA. This CDR3 region has 15 residues. Trimming removed 0 bases at V and 6 bases at J, with 17 bases between. This CDR3 is CSVEDPLRGQQTQYF. CDR3 sequence (DNA): TGCAGCGTTGAAGACCCCCTAAGGGGTCAGCAGACCCAGTACTTC.

A single count supports this clone. The CDR3 nucleotides read TGTGCCAGCAGCTTAGAAGACGGCTCCTACGAGCAGTACTTC. Translation: CASSLEDGSYEQYF. The chain recombines TRBV7-9 with TRBJ2-7, with unresolved D. The germline V and J ends were trimmed by 1 base and 0 bases, with 7 bases remaining between them. The CDR3 spans 14 residues. Per the germline V gene, CDR1 is SEHNR and CDR2 is FQNEAQ (reference sequence).

Comments on this clone: This sample includes further DNA sequences coding for the same CDR3. The chain is built from TRBV28 and TRBJ1-2; TRBD1 agrees at 9 bases. In germline, CDR1 is MDHEN, CDR2 SYDVKM. The ends lost 6 bases at V and 0 bases at J; junction bases unmatched: 2. The CDR3 totals 14 residues. This CDR3 reads CASRRDRANYGYTF. DNA of the CDR3: TGTGCCAGCAGACGGGACAGGGCTAACTATGGCTACACCTTC.

The chain is built from TRBV5-6 and TRBJ1-1; the D gene is possibly TRBD1 (6 bases). The CDR3 has 14 amino acids. Deletions cut 1 base from V and 4 bases from J, with 11 bases between. Germline V gene data show CDR1 as SGHDT and CDR2 as YYEEEE. The CDR3 sequence is CASSLIQGGTEAFF. The CDR3 DNA reads as TGTGCCAGCAGCTTGATACAGGGCGGCACTGAAGCTTTCTTT.

This clone was counted many times. This chain joins TRBV28 and TRBJ1-5; tentatively, D is TRBD1 (5 bases). This CDR3 is 16 amino acids long. Trimming stripped 6 bases from V and 0 bases from J, with 15 bases between. Germline CDR1 reads MDHEN; CDR2 reads SYDVKM. The CDR3 nucleotides read TGTGCCAGCAGGGAAGGGACGGGATCTAGCAATCAGCCCCAGCATTTT. Its protein product is CASREGTGSSNQPQHF. Filled out from reference TRBV28 and TRBJ1-5, the complete variable domain reads DVKVTQSSRYLVKRTGEKVFLECVQDMDHENMFWYRQDPGLGLRLIYFSYDVKMKEKGDIPEGYSVSREKKERFSLILESASTNQTSMYLCASREGTGSSNQPQHFGDGTRLSIL.

The chain employs TRBV27 and TRBJ2-2; TRBD1 is a possible D gene (6 bases). Trimming shortened V by 3 bases and J by 6 bases, and 11 bases separated the two germline ends. This CDR3 region has 14 residues. CDR1 is MNHEY, CDR2 SMNVEV, per germline (reference sequence). The chain's CDR3 is CASSFTGLAGELFF. The CDR3 DNA follows: TGTGCCAGCAGTTTCACAGGGTTAGCCGGGGAGCTGTTTTTT.

The chain combines TRBV27 with TRBJ2-1; TRBD1 matches at 9 bases. V lost 6 bases to trimming and J lost 2 bases; unmatched junction nucleotides: 2. Germline-derived CDR1 and CDR2 are MNHEY and SMNVEV (reference sequence). CDR3 length equals 14 residues. Written as DNA, the CDR3 is TGTGCCAGCAGGACAGGGGGACCCTACAATGAGCAGTTCTTC. Protein sequence: CASRTGGPYNEQFF.

This chain joins TRBV5-1 and TRBJ2-3; 11 positions match TRBD2. The CDR3 has 16 residues. Trimming took 3 bases from V and 3 from J; bases not matched to a gene: 6. Germline V gene lookup returns CDR1 SGHRS and CDR2 YFSETQ. The CDR3 sequence is CASSSSLAGDTDTQYF. CDR3 coding DNA: TGCGCCAGCAGCTCTTCACTAGCGGGAGATACAGATACGCAGTATTTT.

This clone appeared once. The chain's CDR3 is CASNLLAGPGELFF. In DNA form, the CDR3 reads TGTGCCAGCAACCTACTAGCGGGACCCGGGGAGCTGTTTTTT. The chain employs TRBV7-8 and TRBJ2-2, with TRBD2 matching over 10 bases. This CDR3 is 14 amino acids long. Germline V CDR1 and CDR2: SGHVS, FQNEAQ. The ends lost 7 bases at V and 6 bases at J; junction bases unmatched: 5.

The chain recombines TRBV7-2 with TRBJ2-7; no firm D call. Germline-derived CDR1 and CDR2 are SGHTA and FQGNSA. V was pared by 0 bases and J by 2 bases, with 11 bases between. The CDR3 extends over 15 amino acids. As DNA, the CDR3 is TGTGCCAGCAGCTTAGCGCCTTCACCGGCCTACGAGCAGTACTTC. This gives the protein CASSLAPSPAYEQYF.